Listed below are T cell receptor beta chains from one sample, sequenced in a study of T cells in Graves' hyperthyroidism and ophthalmopathy. TCRdb processed the multiplex PCR reads anew with MiXCR; each CDR3 protein has one entry. The repertoire holds approximately 510,000 distinct CDR3 sequences, less than 25% seen once, with approximately 25% in the top ten. The sequenced material came from blood. All receptors come from a man between 18 and 35 years old with Graves' hyperthyroidism. The CDR3 runs from the conserved cysteine through the conserved F or W. The order of the fields is J gene, clone size, D gene, V gene, CDR3 protein, CDR3 DNA. The D gene is left open where the match is weak. Clone size is stated in some rows and not others, as once, few, many or a class when expanded.

j_gene: TRBJ2-5
abundance: many
d_gene: TRBD2
v_gene: TRBV6-5
CDR3aa: CASSSPSLAAGETQYF
CDR3nt: TGTGCCAGCAGTTCCCCGTCACTAGCGGCGGGGGAGACCCAGTACTTC

j_gene: TRBJ2-2
abundance: many
d_gene: TRBD1
v_gene: TRBV9
CDR3aa: CASSPGTGRSLGELFF
CDR3nt: TGTGCCAGCAGCCCGGGGACAGGGAGGTCTCTCGGGGAGCTGTTTTTT

j_gene: TRBJ1-2
abundance: -
d_gene: TRBD1
v_gene: TRBV4-2
CDR3aa: CASSQPIVLDRAVEGYTF
CDR3nt: TGTGCCAGCAGCCAACCTATTGTTTTGGACAGGGCGGTAGAAGGCTACACCTTC

j_gene: TRBJ2-7
abundance: -
d_gene: -
v_gene: TRBV6-2/TRBV6-3
CDR3aa: CASSSISEGYEQYF
CDR3nt: TGTGCCAGCAGTTCTATTTCGGAGGGTTACGAGCAGTACTTC

j_gene: TRBJ1-1
abundance: few
d_gene: -
v_gene: TRBV11-1
CDR3aa: CASSPVLSNRSLNTEAFF
CDR3nt: TGTGCCAGCAGCCCCGTTCTTTCGAACAGGAGCCTGAACACTGAAGCTTTCTTT

j_gene: TRBJ1-1
abundance: many
d_gene: -
v_gene: TRBV5-5
CDR3aa: CASSLLGANEAFF
CDR3nt: TGTGCCAGCAGCTTGTTGGGGGCGAATGAAGCTTTCTTT

j_gene: TRBJ1-1
abundance: many
d_gene: -
v_gene: TRBV20-1
CDR3aa: CSARVGLKVRKNNTEAFF
CDR3nt: TGCAGTGCTAGAGTGGGGCTAAAGGTGAGGAAGAATAACACTGAAGCTTTCTTT

j_gene: TRBJ2-7
abundance: -
d_gene: -
v_gene: TRBV5-5
CDR3aa: CASSLEVGTYEQYF
CDR3nt: TGTGCCAGCAGCTTGGAGGTCGGGACCTACGAGCAGTACTTC

j_gene: TRBJ2-5
abundance: many
d_gene: TRBD1
v_gene: TRBV20-1
CDR3aa: CSDQRQGPQETQYF
CDR3nt: TGCAGTGACCAGAGACAGGGACCTCAAGAGACCCAGTACTTC

j_gene: TRBJ1-2
abundance: many
d_gene: TRBD1
v_gene: TRBV7-9
CDR3aa: CASTRPDRGDGYTF
CDR3nt: TGTGCCAGCACCCGCCCCGACAGGGGAGATGGCTACACCTTC

j_gene: TRBJ2-7
abundance: many
d_gene: -
v_gene: TRBV7-2
CDR3aa: CASSWGHGGRPTYEQYF
CDR3nt: TGTGCCAGCAGCTGGGGACACGGCGGGCGGCCTACCTACGAGCAGTACTTC

j_gene: TRBJ2-4
abundance: -
d_gene: TRBD1
v_gene: TRBV2
CDR3aa: CASSAGGIQYF
CDR3nt: TGTGCCAGCAGTGCAGGGGGCATTCAGTACTTC

j_gene: TRBJ1-1
abundance: many
d_gene: -
v_gene: TRBV28
CDR3aa: CASSLGGETEAFF
CDR3nt: TGTGCCAGCAGTTTAGGGGGAGAAACTGAAGCTTTCTTT

j_gene: TRBJ1-1
abundance: many
d_gene: -
v_gene: TRBV29-1
CDR3aa: CSVGRRMNTEAFF
CDR3nt: TGCAGCGTTGGCAGACGGATGAACACTGAAGCTTTCTTT

j_gene: TRBJ2-7
abundance: -
d_gene: -
v_gene: TRBV12-3/TRBV12-4
CDR3aa: CASSSWASGQYF
CDR3nt: TGTGCCAGCAGTTCGTGGGCATCCGGGCAGTACTTC

j_gene: TRBJ2-2
abundance: many
d_gene: TRBD1
v_gene: TRBV10-3
CDR3aa: CAISEGTVFTGELFF
CDR3nt: TGTGCCATCAGTGAAGGGACAGTCTTCACCGGGGAGCTGTTTTTT

j_gene: TRBJ1-1
abundance: many
d_gene: TRBD1
v_gene: TRBV7-2
CDR3aa: CASSGTGVLMTEAFF
CDR3nt: TGTGCCAGCAGCGGGACAGGTGTGCTCATGACTGAAGCTTTCTTT

j_gene: TRBJ1-2
abundance: -
d_gene: -
v_gene: TRBV9
CDR3aa: CASIGVNYGYTF
CDR3nt: TGTGCCAGCATCGGGGTCAACTATGGCTACACCTTC

j_gene: TRBJ1-1
abundance: many
d_gene: -
v_gene: TRBV6-1
CDR3aa: CAGSGGVTEAFF
CDR3nt: TGTGCCGGCTCAGGTGGGGTCACTGAAGCTTTCTTT

j_gene: TRBJ1-5
abundance: many
d_gene: -
v_gene: TRBV6-1
CDR3aa: CASSPDSYQPQHF
CDR3nt: TGTGCCAGCAGTCCGGACAGTTATCAGCCCCAGCATTTT

j_gene: TRBJ2-5
abundance: many
d_gene: TRBD1
v_gene: TRBV5-8
CDR3aa: CASSRQGQETQYF
CDR3nt: TGTGCCAGCAGCCGACAGGGCCAAGAGACCCAGTACTTC

j_gene: TRBJ1-2
abundance: many
d_gene: TRBD1
v_gene: TRBV6-1
CDR3aa: CASRSGTGIRGYGYTF
CDR3nt: TGTGCCAGCAGATCCGGGACAGGGATTAGAGGCTATGGCTACACCTTC

j_gene: TRBJ2-2
abundance: -
d_gene: -
v_gene: TRBV28
CDR3aa: CASSFKGPLKNTGELFF
CDR3nt: TGTGCCAGCAGTTTCAAGGGTCCCCTAAAGAACACCGGGGAGCTGTTTTTT

j_gene: TRBJ2-7
abundance: many
d_gene: -
v_gene: TRBV28
CDR3aa: CASSLWGSRYEQYF
CDR3nt: TGTGCCAGCAGTTTATGGGGAAGTCGATACGAGCAGTACTTC

j_gene: TRBJ2-7
abundance: many
d_gene: -
v_gene: TRBV6-2/TRBV6-3
CDR3aa: CASSFPGLSYEQYF
CDR3nt: TGTGCCAGCAGTTTTCCGGGACTCTCCTACGAGCAGTACTTC

j_gene: TRBJ2-7
abundance: many
d_gene: -
v_gene: TRBV20-1
CDR3aa: CSARVTNPYEQYF
CDR3nt: TGCAGTGCTAGAGTCACCAACCCTTACGAGCAGTACTTC